This T cell receptor beta chain was recorded in a study of breast tumors, draining lymph nodes, adjacent tissues. Using its own MiXCR run on the multiplex PCR reads, TCRdb lists one record per CDR3 protein. The table includes around 130,000 distinct CDR3 sequences, just under 20% detected once. Samples came from axillary lymph nodes draining the breast cancer. Note on this clonotype: Its antigen is unknown. This clone may be a read error of a much larger clone one base away.

CDR3 length equals 15 residues. CDR1 is SGHTA and CDR2 is FQGNSA in the germline V gene. Study results and limitations: That most tumor T cells come from lymph nodes remained unproven. Tumors had less TCR diversity than lymph nodes, more than nontumor tissue.

Sequenced sample: axillary lymph node tissue. The genes are TRBV7-2 and TRBJ1-5, with D possibly matching TRBD1 (6 bases). The source of this sequence is a female donor with breast cancer. Some clones in this sample may be carry-over from other donors' samples. The CDR3 is CASSPGTSSSQPQHF. The CDR3 nucleotides are TGTGCCAGCAGCCCAGGGACAAGTAGCAGTCAGCCCCAGCATTTT.